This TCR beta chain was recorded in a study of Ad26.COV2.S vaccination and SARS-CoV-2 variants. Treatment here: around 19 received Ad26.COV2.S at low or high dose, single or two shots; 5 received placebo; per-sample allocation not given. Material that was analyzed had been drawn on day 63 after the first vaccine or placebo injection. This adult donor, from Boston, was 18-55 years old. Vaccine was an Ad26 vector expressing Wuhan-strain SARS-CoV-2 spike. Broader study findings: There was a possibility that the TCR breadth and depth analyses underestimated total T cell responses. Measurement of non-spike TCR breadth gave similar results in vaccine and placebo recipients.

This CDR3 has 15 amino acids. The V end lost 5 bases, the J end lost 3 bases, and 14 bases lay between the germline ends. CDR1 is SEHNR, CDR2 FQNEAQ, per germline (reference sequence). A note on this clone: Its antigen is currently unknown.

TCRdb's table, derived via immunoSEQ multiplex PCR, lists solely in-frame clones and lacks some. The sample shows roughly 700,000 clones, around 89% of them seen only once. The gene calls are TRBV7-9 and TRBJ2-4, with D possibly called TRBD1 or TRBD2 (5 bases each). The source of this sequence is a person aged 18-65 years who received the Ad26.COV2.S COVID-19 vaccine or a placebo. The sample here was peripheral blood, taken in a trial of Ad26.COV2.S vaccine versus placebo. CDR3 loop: CASSQYRDDKNIQYF. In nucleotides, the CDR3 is TGTGCCAGCAGCCAATACCGGGACGACAAAAACATTCAGTACTTC.